These 19 T cell receptor beta chains share one sample of origin, sequenced in a study of beta chain features in type 1 diabetes. Investigators reverse transcribed all isolated RNA, so they sequenced expressed TCRB transcripts. Using immunoSEQ multiplex PCR, the repertoire was profiled, and TCRdb retains in-frame clones only, with some absent. Counted here are hundreds of thousands of clones, 10% to 15% occurring once; the ten biggest clones make up less than 0.02%. The source material was naive CD4+ T cells from blood. Receptors originate from a young man in good health.

This clone was detected only a few times. The chain combines TRBV28 with TRBJ2-2, with TRBD2 as a possible D gene (6 bases). Trimming stripped 5 bases from V and 6 bases from J, with 13 bases between. Germline lookup yields CDR1 MDHEN and CDR2 SYDVKM. CDR3 length: 14 amino acids. This chain's CDR3 is CASSPGRRAGELFF. CDR3 DNA: TGTGCCAGCAGTCCCGGACGGAGGGCCGGGGAGCTGTTTTTT.

This clone was detected only a few times. The chain couples TRBV15 to TRBJ2-7; D call uncertain. The CDR3 has 11 residues. Germline CDR1 LNHNV, CDR2 YYDKDF (reference sequence). The V and J ends lost 5 bases and 6 bases respectively, with 8 bases between them. The CDR3: CATSAHSEQYF. CDR3 nucleotides: TGTGCCACCAGCGCCCATAGCGAGCAGTACTTC.

There are a few counts of this clone. The V and J genes are TRBV2 and TRBJ1-5; no clear D gene. Trimming pared 4 bases from V and 2 bases from J, leaving 12 bases between. In germline, CDR1 is SNHLY, CDR2 FYNNEI. The CDR3 extends over 15 amino acids. CDR3 region: CASSGKMGGNQPQHF. CDR3 nucleotides: TGTGCCAGCAGTGGGAAAATGGGAGGCAATCAGCCCCAGCATTTT.

This rearrangement joins TRBV30 to TRBJ2-4; 7 nucleotides agree with TRBD2. Germline trimming cut 2 bases from V and 0 bases from J; bases unmatched to any gene: 7. Germline lookup yields CDR1 GTSNPN and CDR2 SVGIG (reference sequence). The CDR3 runs to 16 residues. Here the CDR3 reads CAWSRTSALAKNIQYF. As DNA, the CDR3 is TGTGCCTGGAGTCGAACTAGCGCACTAGCCAAAAACATTCAGTACTTC. Drawing the rest from reference TRBV30 and TRBJ2-4, the complete variable domain is SQTIHQWPATLVQPVGSPLSLECTVEGTSNPNLYWYRQAAGRGLQLLFYSVGIGQISSEVPQNLSASRPQDRQFILSSKKLLLSDSGFYLCAWSRTSALAKNIQYFGAGTRLSVL.

The CDR3 region is CASSLYGEEGLDNEQFF. The DNA for the CDR3 is TGTGCCAGCAGCTTATACGGAGAAGAGGGACTCGACAATGAGCAGTTCTTC. The chain carries TRBV7-2 and TRBJ2-1; a possible D gene is TRBD2 (6 bases). Trimming removed 2 bases from V and 5 bases from J, with 19 bases in between. CDR1 is SGHTA and CDR2 is FQGNSA in the germline V gene. There are 17 residues in the CDR3.

The chain is built from TRBV6-5 and TRBJ2-7; possibly TRBD2 for D (5 bases). This CDR3 has 15 residues. The ends were cut back, 2 bases at V and 7 bases at J, with 18 bases in the middle. Germline CDR1 and CDR2: MNHEY and SVGAGI. CDR3 amino acids: CASSYGELGFWEQYF. The CDR3 DNA is TGTGCCAGCAGTTACGGGGAGTTGGGTTTCTGGGAGCAGTACTTC.

This clone was observed a handful of times. The CDR3 sequence is CATSGLAAFSSTDTQYF. The CDR3, as DNA: TGTGCCACTTCGGGACTAGCGGCGTTCTCTAGCACAGATACGCAGTATTTT. This chain uses TRBV2 with TRBJ2-3; 11 positions agree with TRBD2. Germline values: CDR1 SNHLY, CDR2 FYNNEI. The junction had 12 bases not matched to a gene; V was cut back by 10 bases and J by 0 bases. The CDR3 runs 17 residues.

This clone came up a few times. The V call is TRBV2, the J call TRBJ1-5; weak D call: TRBD1 (6 bases). Germline CDR1 SNHLY, CDR2 FYNNEI. Trimming left V 6 bases short and J 1 base short, with 10 bases between. The CDR3 loop spans 14 amino acids. CDR3 loop: CASRRGSSNQPQHF. CDR3 coding DNA: TGTGCCAGCAGGAGGGGGTCGAGCAATCAGCCCCAGCATTTT.

The CDR3 spells CASSLQGGELFF. CDR3 DNA: TGTGCCAGCAGTCTTCAGGGCGGGGAGCTGTTTTTT. The chain is built from TRBV2 and TRBJ2-2; D possibly corresponds to TRBD1 (5 bases). V lost 5 bases and J 7 bases, leaving 8 bases between the germline ends. This CDR3 spans 12 amino acids. Germline values: CDR1 SNHLY, CDR2 FYNNEI. The full variable domain, with the rest looked up from reference TRBV2 and TRBJ2-2, is EPEVTQTPSHQVTQMGQEVILRCVPISNHLYFYWYRQILGQKVEFLVSFYNNEISEKSEIFDDQFSVERPDGSNFTLKIRSTKLEDSAMYFCASSLQGGELFFGEGSRLTVL.

The V gene is TRBV18, the J gene TRBJ2-7; 7 bases agree with TRBD1. In germline, CDR1 is KGHSH, CDR2 LQKENI. The J segment lost 0 bases and the V segment lost 5 bases, leaving 7 bases of the junction unmatched. The CDR3 length is 15 residues. CDR3 coding DNA: TGTGCCAGCTCAGTTTCCGGGACAGCCTCCTACGAGCAGTACTTC. As protein: CASSVSGTASYEQYF.

This sequence joins TRBV9 and TRBJ1-1; D gene uncertain. Germline CDR1 SGDLS, CDR2 YYNGEE. Deletions cut 0 bases from V and 7 bases from J, with 10 bases between. The CDR3 runs 13 residues. The chain's CDR3 is CASSVDVSGEAFF. DNA for the CDR3: TGTGCCAGCAGCGTAGACGTGTCGGGTGAAGCTTTCTTT.

The V call is TRBV2, the J call TRBJ2-1, with 8 positions matching TRBD1. The CDR3 totals 14 residues. After removal of 10 bases from V and 5 bases from J, the junction contained 10 bases not matched to a gene. Germline V gives CDR1 SNHLY, CDR2 FYNNEI. CDR3 residues: CANRWGTGNNEQFF. CDR3 coding DNA: TGTGCCAACCGGTGGGGGACAGGTAACAATGAGCAGTTCTTC.

This clone has only a few counts. The chain carries TRBV7-9 and TRBJ2-3; a weak D match, TRBD1 (5 bases). The CDR3 runs 14 residues. In germline, CDR1 is SEHNR, CDR2 FQNEAQ (reference sequence). V was pared by 2 bases and J by 5 bases, with 11 bases between. DNA for the CDR3: TGTGCCAGCAGCTTACGACAGATTAGAGATACGCAGTATTTT. Translation gives CASSLRQIRDTQYF.

This clone was seen a handful of times. The chain is built from TRBV25-1 and TRBJ2-1; no definite D call. This CDR3 is built from 11 residues. Per germline, CDR1 MGHDK and CDR2 SYGVNS. Trimming took 0 bases from V and 12 from J, leaving 6 bases between them. CDR3 sequence reads: CASSEYTVQFF. CDR3 sequence (DNA): TGTGCCAGCAGTGAATATACGGTGCAGTTCTTC.

This clone has just a few counts. J is TRBJ2-5 and V is TRBV28; D is undetermined. The length of the CDR3 is 14 residues. V was cut by 3 bases and J by 1 base, with 9 bases left in between. CDR1 and CDR2 (germline): MDHEN, SYDVKM. CDR3 bases: TGTGCCAGCAGTTTGGCAGGCCTCCAAGAGACCCAGTACTTC. The encoded protein is CASSLAGLQETQYF.

This clone was seen more than once but under ten times. Within the sample, other DNA sequences also encode this same CDR3. The rearrangement uses TRBV28 and TRBJ2-7; 11 bases map to TRBD1. The CDR3 extends over 15 amino acids. After removal of 4 bases from V and 2 bases from J, the junction contained 4 bases not matched to a gene. The germline V gene encodes CDR1 MDHEN and CDR2 SYDVKM. The CDR3 DNA sequence: TGTGCCAGCAGTTCCCCGGGACAGGGGGCCTACGAGCAGTACTTC. Translated, it gives CASSSPGQGAYEQYF. The full variable domain, rest sourced from reference TRBV28 and TRBJ2-7, is DVKVTQSSRYLVKRTGEKVFLECVQDMDHENMFWYRQDPGLGLRLIYFSYDVKMKEKGDIPEGYSVSREKKERFSLILESASTNQTSMYLCASSSPGQGAYEQYFGPGTRLTVT.

This clone was counted only a few times. The chain recombines TRBV2 with TRBJ1-5; tentatively, D is TRBD1 (5 bases). The V gene lost 6 bases and the J gene lost 1 base, with 13 bases spanning the gap. CDR1 is SNHLY, CDR2 FYNNEI, per germline. The CDR3 is 15 amino acids. This CDR3 is CASRSLGASNQPQHF. CDR3 in DNA: TGTGCCAGCAGGTCCTTAGGGGCGAGCAATCAGCCCCAGCATTTT.

This clone was recorded a few times. V and J are TRBV19 and TRBJ2-7; D not certain. CDR1 and CDR2 (germline): LNHDA, SQIVND (reference sequence). V lost 2 bases and J lost 1, with 12 bases in between. The CDR3 runs 15 residues. The CDR3: CASSIRSTESYEQYF. The DNA for the CDR3 is TGTGCCAGTAGTATACGGTCGACGGAGTCCTACGAGCAGTACTTC.

This clone was picked up a small number of times. The J gene is TRBJ2-5, the V gene TRBV7-2; 7 nucleotides line up with TRBD1. Germline-derived CDR1 and CDR2 are SGHTA and FQGNSA. After removal of 1 base from V and 5 bases from J, the junction contained 7 bases not matched to a gene. This CDR3 spans 15 amino acids. CDR3 protein: CASSLVTGELETQYF. CDR3 nucleotide sequence: TGTGCCAGCAGCTTAGTTACAGGGGAGTTGGAGACCCAGTACTTC.